The sequence of this T cell receptor (beta chain) was determined in a study of a mutant IDH1 vaccine in newly diagnosed glioma (dated by TCRdb to about 2021). Broadly, across the study: Vaccination was initiated 4-6 weeks after radiotherapy alone, or concurrently with temozolomide cycles in the chemotherapy-containing groups. Longitudinal TCRB deep sequencing was performed for around 23 treated patients wherever samples were available for exploratory analyses. Peripheral blood samples were drawn at six visits, namely V03 (baseline), V05, V07, V10, V12 and V13. Visit V12 was the week-35 safety follow-up and visit V13 was the week-47 end of study. Prior to enrollment, standard therapy consisting of radiotherapy alone, temozolomide alone, or radiochemotherapy with temozolomide had been administered to patients, with the combination being received by most patients. Of the roughly 34 treated patients, approximately 62% were male and around 40% were female, and a mean age of 40.4 years was recorded.

General findings and caveats noted by the study authors: Availability determined which PBMC samples were chosen for TCRB deep sequencing. Immune responses induced by the vaccine were seen in approximately 93% of patients across multiple MHC alleles. Pseudoprogression appeared unrelated to alterations in the top peripheral T cell clonotypes detected by TCRB sequencing. It was noted by the authors that analyses of patient blood samples could not be reproduced owing to sample limitations.

About this clone: This clone's antigen is unknown. Base quality data are lacking; no much larger clone is found one base away.

Library method: the immunoSEQ multiplex PCR assay. Rearranged TCR beta chain sequences were amplified with the hsTCRB Kit following the manufacturer's protocol. An Illumina MiSeq was used to sequence the TCRB libraries. Processing in the source paper ran as follows. The kit vendor's proprietary platform handled demultiplexing, trimming and gene mapping. Entries here come from immuneACCESS through TCRdb and include only in-frame sequences with V and J called. Some clones fail to appear in such tables; in the studies checked, an unresolved V gene covers under half of the shortfall, and the cause of the remainder is unknown. That table gives V, J and clone size, and the DNA gave D and trimming. This sample is represented by about 47,000 clones; 88% of them were singletons. 5.7% of the sample lies in the top ten. Trimming removed 0 bases from V and 2 bases from J; the gene matches leave 10 bases unexplained. According to the germline V gene (reference sequence), CDR1 reads SGHNT and CDR2 reads YYREEE. The CDR3, cysteine through phenylalanine, is 17 amino acids long. This entry keeps only the CDR3 DNA: 51 bases, framed from base 1.

What this sample's time point label stands for: week 35, safety follow-up. Every vaccine dose consisted of 300 ug of a 20-mer mutant IDH1 peptide in Montanide, administered subcutaneously together with topical imiquimod. Eight vaccinations were administered to patients in weeks 1, 3, 5, 7, 11, 15, 19 and 23, corresponding to visits V03 through V10. Donors had newly diagnosed WHO grade 3 or 4 IDH1-mutant astrocytomas with loss of nuclear ATRX. The samples were drawn from NOA16, a multicentre, single-arm, open-label phase I trial in Germany that tested a mutant IDH1 peptide vaccine in humans for the first time. Genomic DNA for TCRB sequencing was isolated from EDTA blood with the DNeasy Blood and Tissue Kit.

The sequence links TRBV5-4 to TRBJ1-2, with TRBD1 identical over 7 junction bases. The TCR originated in a middle-aged woman with glioma. The source material was PBMCs, sampled from a glioma patient whose treatment included an IDH1 peptide vaccine. Here is the DNA: TGTGCCAGCAGCTTGGGAGGACAGGCAGGAGGAAACTATGGCTACACCTTC. This translates into CASSLGGQAGGNYGYTF.